This T cell receptor (beta chain) is from a study of CD8 T cells in ankylosing spondylitis. Study results and limitations: It appeared that ankylosing spondylitis blood was characterized by a TCR beta motif of under ten highly homologous variants.

TCRdb reanalysed the 5' RACE reads using MiXCR and keeps one entry per CDR3 protein. This sample has approximately 350,000 distinct CDR3 sequences, with about 20% found just once. This clonotype was seen a few times. Antigen: not known. Sequencing was done on a sample of blood, either unsorted or a sorted T cell fraction (not recorded which). The TCR comes from a male donor with ankylosing spondylitis or in good health (not recorded which).

The CDR3 sequence: CASSVAGFGHNEQFF. The CDR3 DNA follows: TGTGCCAGCAGCGTAGCGGGGTTCGGTCACAATGAGCAGTTCTTC. The J gene is TRBJ2-1, the V gene TRBV9, with a tentative D call TRBD2 (5 bases). This CDR3 contains 15 residues. Germline V gene data show CDR1 as SGDLS and CDR2 as YYNGEE. Trimming removed 0 bases from V and 5 bases from J, with 12 bases in between.